This TCR beta chain is drawn from a study of post-analysis software for immune sequencing data. Study-wide results and limits: A handful of TRBV segments (TRBV5-6, TRBV5-1 and TRBV20-1 among them) occurred more frequently in patients than in controls. Multiple sclerosis patients showed significantly lower normalized Chao1 diversity than controls did.

Libraries were made from TCR beta cDNA, and they carried unique molecular identifiers. Researchers reported roughly 0.5 million cDNA molecules coming from approximately 0.91 to 9.4 million T cells. TCRdb redid the calling of the PCR reads with MiXCR, one entry per CDR3 protein. The sample yields 750,000 to 950,000 distinct CDR3 sequences, roughly half seen once. Germline V gene lookup returns CDR1 SEHNR and CDR2 FQNEAQ (reference sequence). This CDR3 is built from 16 residues. V trimming: 5 bases; J trimming: 0 bases; junction bases outside the gene matches: 8. The sample holds a few counts of this clonotype. Its cognate antigen is unknown.

The V gene is TRBV7-9, the J gene TRBJ2-7; 9 bases align to TRBD1. The receptor's source is a girl between 10 and 17 years old with multiple sclerosis. The specimen sequenced was blood. The DNA of the CDR3 is TGTGCCAGCAGCCGCACCGGACAGGGGAGCTCCTACGAGCAGTACTTC. Protein product: CASSRTGQGSSYEQYF.